A single sample gave rise to the 22 T cell receptor beta chains below, sequenced in a study of sequential checkpoint blockade in melanoma. The treatment denotes: randomized to nivolumab then ipilimumab (arm A) or the reverse (arm B). Assay: immunoSEQ multiplex PCR; the TCRdb copy retains only in-frame clones and omits some. The sample records about 27,000 clones, approximately 75% being singletons. The material was CD8+ T cells sorted from blood (inferred from file names), obtained from a patient given nivolumab and ipilimumab in sequence. The receptors come from a human donor with melanoma.

This clone was detected many times. V and J are TRBV4-2 and TRBJ2-3; TRBD2 matches 9 bases. Per the germline V gene, CDR1 is LGHNA and CDR2 is YNFKEQ. With 1 base clipped from V and 4 bases from J, the junction kept 6 bases outside the gene matches. This CDR3 is built from 16 residues. This chain's CDR3 is CASSQVQAGGPDTQYF. CDR3 bases: TGTGCCAGCAGCCAAGTGCAAGCGGGGGGCCCAGATACGCAGTATTTT.

J is TRBJ2-5 and V is TRBV28, with D possibly being TRBD2 (6 bases). The germline gives CDR1 MDHEN, CDR2 SYDVKM. The CDR3 has 16 residues. The V end was cut by 2 bases, the J end by 1 base, with 14 bases between. The CDR3: CASSLPERAFQETQYF. DNA of the CDR3: TGTGCCAGCAGTTTACCCGAGCGGGCGTTCCAAGAGACCCAGTACTTC.

This chain links TRBV7-9 with TRBJ2-5; D remains ambiguous. Germline V CDR1 and CDR2: SEHNR, FQNEAQ (reference sequence). The CDR3 extends over 11 amino acids. Deletions cut 4 bases from V and 3 bases from J, with 3 bases between. CDR3 residues: CASSSKETQYF. The CDR3 DNA sequence: TGTGCCAGCAGCTCCAAAGAGACCCAGTACTTC.

This sequence joins TRBV28 and TRBJ1-2; 8 bases fit TRBD1. Germline CDR1 reads MDHEN; CDR2 reads SYDVKM. J gave up 4 bases and V 1 base, and 2 bases lay outside the gene matches. The CDR3 covers 14 residues. The CDR3 sequence is CASSLYTGGYGYTF. In DNA form, the CDR3 reads TGTGCCAGCAGTTTATACACAGGGGGCTATGGCTACACCTTC.

In its sample, this clone is medium-sized (0.01 to 0.1%). This chain connects TRBV6-6 to TRBJ1-2; D is perhaps TRBD1 (5 bases). The CDR3 runs to 13 residues. CDR1 is MNHNY, CDR2 SVGAGI, per germline (reference sequence). Trimming shortened V by 2 bases and J by 10 bases, and 14 bases separated the two germline ends. The CDR3 DNA follows: TGTGCCAGCAGTTACATTGGCAGGGCAGACTACACCTTC. Translating it yields CASSYIGRADYTF.

This chain uses TRBV6-1 with TRBJ1-5; 7 nucleotides line up with TRBD1. V was pared by 6 bases and J by 0 bases, with 5 bases of the junction left unmatched. Germline V CDR1 and CDR2: MNHNS, SASEGT. The CDR3 consists of 15 residues. CDR3 nucleotide sequence: TGTGCCAGCAGGGACAGGACTTATAGCAATCAGCCCCAGCATTTT. It codes for CASRDRTYSNQPQHF.

The count of this clone is one. The chain combines TRBV28 with TRBJ2-1; possible D gene TRBD2, 5 bases. CDR1 MDHEN and CDR2 SYDVKM come from the germline V gene. V dropped 4 bases and J dropped 5 bases, with 12 bases sitting between them. The length of the CDR3 is 14 residues. CDR3 loop: CASSYAGTNNEQFF. CDR3 nucleotide sequence: TGTGCCAGCAGTTATGCGGGCACCAACAATGAGCAGTTCTTC. The full variable domain, with the rest looked up from reference TRBV28 and TRBJ2-1, is DVKVTQSSRYLVKRTGEKVFLECVQDMDHENMFWYRQDPGLGLRLIYFSYDVKMKEKGDIPEGYSVSREKKERFSLILESASTNQTSMYLCASSYAGTNNEQFFGPGTRLTVL.

The V call is TRBV7-8, the J call TRBJ2-5; perhaps TRBD1 as D (6 bases). The germline gives CDR1 SGHVS, CDR2 FQNEAQ. This CDR3 region has 14 residues. V lost 6 bases and J 5 bases, leaving 16 bases between the germline ends. CDR3 nucleotide sequence: TGTGCCAGCAGTCGGGACAAAAGAGGGGAGACCCAGTACTTC. Protein: CASSRDKRGETQYF.

This clone has just a few counts. This chain joins TRBV27 and TRBJ2-7; the D gene is possibly TRBD2 (5 bases). The V end lost 4 bases, the J end lost 2 bases, and 12 bases lay between the germline ends. The CDR3 extends over 14 amino acids. Germline CDR1 MNHEY, CDR2 SMNVEV (reference sequence). Here the CDR3 DNA reads TGTGCCAGCAGTTCAGGAGCGGAGGCCTACGAGCAGTACTTC. Translation: CASSSGAEAYEQYF.

The CDR3 DNA sequence: TGTGCCAGCAGTAGCGGGGGGGACGCCTACGAGCAGTACTTC. Protein: CASSSGGDAYEQYF. The chain joins TRBV28 to TRBJ2-7; 10 positions match TRBD2. V dropped 5 bases and J dropped 2; count of bases not matched to a gene: 3. The germline V gene has CDR1 MDHEN and CDR2 SYDVKM. The CDR3 is made up of 14 amino acids.

This sequence joins TRBV7-9 and TRBJ1-1, with D possibly being TRBD1 (6 bases). The CDR3 runs to 15 residues. Trimming took 2 bases from V and 0 from J, leaving 10 bases between them. The germline V gene has CDR1 SEHNR and CDR2 FQNEAQ (reference sequence). The CDR3 DNA reads as TGTGCCAGCAGCTTACAGGGGTTTATGAACACTGAAGCTTTCTTT. This codes for CASSLQGFMNTEAFF. The whole variable domain, filled in from reference TRBV7-9 and TRBJ1-1, reads DTGVSQNPRHKITKRGQNVTFRCDPISEHNRLYWYRQTLGQGPEFLTYFQNEAQLEKSRLLSDRFSAERPKGSFSTLEIQRTEQGDSAMYLCASSLQGFMNTEAFFGQGTRLTVV.

The V call is TRBV5-1, the J call TRBJ1-1; D may be TRBD1 (6 bases). The CDR3 consists of 14 residues. Germline-derived CDR1 and CDR2 are SGHRS and YFSETQ. The ends were cut back, 1 base at V and 10 bases at J, with 17 bases in the middle. The DNA of the CDR3 is TGCGCCAGCAGCTTGTTTGTTGGACAGTCCGCAGCTTTCTTT. It encodes CASSLFVGQSAAFF.

The count of this clone is one. The chain carries TRBV7-9 and TRBJ2-2; TRBD2 matches 7 bases. Germline V gene sequence: CDR1 SEHNR, CDR2 FQNEAQ (reference sequence). V dropped 5 bases and J dropped 3; count of bases not matched to a gene: 9. CDR3 size: 16 residues. The CDR3 reads CASSEVRGDYTGELFF. The CDR3 DNA reads TGTGCCAGCAGCGAAGTACGGGGGGACTACACCGGGGAGCTGTTTTTT.

The chain combines TRBV5-6 with TRBJ2-7, with TRBD1 matching over 10 bases. Trimming at V came to 5 bases and at J to 5 bases, leaving 7 bases not matched to a gene. CDR3 size: 14 residues. Germline V CDR1 and CDR2: SGHDT, YYEEEE. This chain's CDR3 is CASREGTGVDEQYF. CDR3 nucleotides: TGTGCCAGCAGGGAGGGGACAGGGGTGGACGAGCAGTACTTC.

The rearrangement uses TRBV13 and TRBJ1-1; D remains ambiguous. The CDR3 runs 13 residues. Germline V gene sequence: CDR1 PRHDT, CDR2 FYEKMQ (reference sequence). Trimming took 0 bases from V and 3 from J, leaving 5 bases between them. DNA for the CDR3: TGTGCCAGCAGCTTAGGCCGGTACACTGAAGCTTTCTTT. It is translated as CASSLGRYTEAFF. Supplemented by reference TRBV13 and TRBJ1-1, the full variable domain reads AAGVIQSPRHLIKEKRETATLKCYPIPRHDTVYWYQQGPGQDPQFLISFYEKMQSDKGSIPDRFSAQQFSDYHSELNMSSLELGDSALYFCASSLGRYTEAFFGQGTRLTVV.

The chain couples TRBV28 to TRBJ1-2, with TRBD1 as a possible D gene (6 bases). The germline V gene has CDR1 MDHEN and CDR2 SYDVKM. V was pared by 7 bases and J by 11 bases, with 20 bases between. The CDR3 contains 13 residues. The CDR3 protein is CASTLVGALWYTF. DNA for the CDR3: TGTGCCAGCACCCTAGTGGGGGCGCTTTGGTACACCTTC.

V gene TRBV7-8 combines with J gene TRBJ2-1, with a possible D match to TRBD1 (5 bases). V lost 0 bases and J 6 bases, leaving 6 bases between the germline ends. Germline CDR1 is SGHVS and CDR2 is FQNEAQ. This CDR3 region has 13 residues. The CDR3 region has the DNA TGTGCCAGCAGCTTAGCAGGGGTCAATGAGCAGTTCTTC. Its protein product is CASSLAGVNEQFF. The full variable domain, with the rest looked up from reference TRBV7-8 and TRBJ2-1, is GAGVSQSPRYKVAKRGQDVALRCDPISGHVSLFWYQQALGQGPEFLTYFQNEAQLDKSGLPSDRFFAERPEGSVSTLKIQRTQQEDSAVYLCASSLAGVNEQFFGPGTRLTVL.

The genes are TRBV19 and TRBJ2-7; 9 bases align to TRBD1. The germline V gene has CDR1 LNHDA and CDR2 SQIVND (reference sequence). V trimming: 5 bases; J trimming: 4 bases; junction bases outside the gene matches: 3. The CDR3 is 13 amino acids. CDR3 protein: CASSPTGGYEQYF. The CDR3 coding sequence is TGTGCCAGTAGTCCGACAGGGGGGTACGAGCAGTACTTC.

V gene TRBV27 combines with J gene TRBJ2-2; tentatively, D is TRBD1 (5 bases). Germline values: CDR1 MNHEY, CDR2 SMNVEV (reference sequence). The CDR3 contains 13 residues. The V and J ends lost 3 bases and 8 bases respectively, with 10 bases between them. This chain's CDR3 is CASSFKGSGELFF. In DNA form, the CDR3 reads TGTGCCAGCAGTTTCAAGGGGTCGGGGGAGCTGTTTTTT.

The chain joins TRBV4-2 to TRBJ2-5; 10 nucleotides match TRBD2. The germline gives CDR1 LGHNA, CDR2 YNFKEQ. The trim removed 3 bases at V and 1 base at J, leaving 2 bases unmatched. The CDR3 spans 15 residues. The CDR3 is CASSQLAGGQETQYF. Here the CDR3 DNA reads TGTGCCAGCAGCCAGTTAGCGGGGGGCCAAGAGACCCAGTACTTC.

The CDR3 coding sequence is TGTGCCATCAGTGGGGCCGAAACCTACGAGCAGTACTTC. It encodes CAISGAETYEQYF. The chain uses TRBV10-3 and TRBJ2-7; D not resolved. With 4 bases removed from V and 2 bases from J, the gap between germline ends came to 9 bases. This CDR3 spans 13 amino acids. Germline loops: CDR1 ENHRY, CDR2 SYGVKD.

In DNA, the CDR3 is TGCGCCAGCAGTAACGGACGGGGGTGGGAGCAGTACTTC. It specifies CASSNGRGWEQYF. The V call is TRBV5-1, the J call TRBJ2-7, with a possible D match to TRBD2 (6 bases). This CDR3 is built from 13 residues. Germline lookup yields CDR1 SGHRS and CDR2 YFSETQ. With 5 bases removed from V and 7 bases from J, the gap between germline ends came to 16 bases. Full variable domain (remainder filled in from reference TRBV5-1 and TRBJ2-7): KAGVTQTPRYLIKTRGQQVTLSCSPISGHRSVSWYQQTPGQGLQFLFEYFSETQRNKGNFPGRFSGRQFSNSRSEMNVSTLELGDSALYLCASSNGRGWEQYFGPGTRLTVT.